Reported below is one T cell receptor beta chain. The sample is drawn from a study of technical replicates of blood from a handful of donors. Germline CDR1 and CDR2: LNHDA and SQIVND (reference sequence). The V end was cut by 4 bases, the J end by 0 bases, with 13 bases between. The length of the CDR3 is 17 residues. TCRdb's table, derived via immunoSEQ multiplex PCR, lists solely in-frame clones and lacks some. The data contain over 80,000 clones, approximately 96% of them singletons. The clonotype comes from a human donor in good health. The specimen was T cells isolated from PBMCs. The chain employs TRBV19 and TRBJ2-6; D might be TRBD1 (6 bases). The CDR3 loop reads CASSRQASSSGANVLTF. The CDR3 nucleotides read TGTGCCAGTAGTAGACAGGCATCGAGCTCTGGGGCCAACGTCCTGACTTTC.